This TCR beta chain appears in the sequencing data of a study of T cells in Graves' hyperthyroidism and ophthalmopathy. Study details: Specimen type is peripheral blood, collected at initial diagnosis prior to any treatment.

The length of the CDR3 is 12 residues. Germline assignment: CDR1 ENHRY and CDR2 SYGVKD. V lost 9 bases to trimming and J lost 5 bases, with 12 bases between them. RNA transcripts were the template for amplifying TCR beta CDR3 regions. First-round RT-PCR with HTBI primers amplified the TCR CDR3 region. TCRdb re-called the multiplex PCR reads with MiXCR, one entry per CDR3 protein. The repertoire has around 350,000 distinct CDR3 sequences, over 12% of them found once; the top ten carry about 21%. The clonotype originates from a woman aged 60 to 75 with Graves' ophthalmopathy. Sequenced sample: blood. The chain employs TRBV10-3 and TRBJ2-3; D may be TRBD2 (5 bases). The CDR3 here is CAIAREGDTQYF. CDR3 DNA: TGTGCCATAGCGAGAGAGGGAGATACGCAGTATTTT.